Described below is a single TCR beta chain sequence and its context. This entry belongs to a study of control samples from healthy donors and cancer patients. The length of the CDR3 is 16 residues. Germline lookup yields CDR1 MGHDK and CDR2 SYGVNS. V lost 5 bases, J lost 3 bases, and 14 bases lay in between. The assay was immunoSEQ multiplex PCR, and TCRdb's table has in-frame clones only and misses some. The repertoire holds roughly 130,000 clones, with around nine tenths as singletons. This chain connects TRBV25-1 to TRBJ1-6, with D possibly matching TRBD1 (6 bases). The source is a young man in good health. The sample comprised blood. CDR3 bases: TGTGCCAGCAGTAATACCGGGACACTCTATAATTCACCCCTCCACTTT. It translates to CASSNTGTLYNSPLHF.